This TCR beta chain was retrieved from a study of blood T cell repertoires in COVID-19. Using immunoSEQ multiplex PCR, the repertoire was profiled, and TCRdb retains in-frame clones only, with some absent. This table has roughly 80,000 clones, more than 70% appearing once. This clone appeared a few times. Germline V gives CDR1 SGHRS, CDR2 YFSETQ. CDR3 length equals 17 residues. Trimming at V came to 4 bases and at J to 3 bases, leaving 12 bases not matched to a gene. Source material: peripheral blood. The chain couples TRBV5-1 to TRBJ2-5, with TRBD2 identical over 10 bases. This TCR was sampled from a man aged 55-75 years with active or convalescent COVID-19. The CDR3 DNA reads TGCGCCAGCAGCGTGGCCAGCGGGGGGGCCTGGAAAGAGACCCAGTACTTC. It is translated as CASSVASGGAWKETQYF.